Below, one TCR beta chain is given with its context. V lost 3 bases and J lost 4, with 13 bases in between. This CDR3 has 14 amino acids. The TCR library protocol attached unique molecular identifiers to the individual cDNA molecules. MiXCR was run by TCRdb on the 5' RACE reads, yielding one entry per CDR3 protein. This table holds 70,000 to 90,000 distinct CDR3 sequences, under 15% found once. This record belongs to a study of early T cells in non-severe SARS-CoV-2 infection. In the study overall: Chains stayed unpaired after sequencing of bulk RNA from unsorted whole blood.

The specimen was whole blood. This sequence originates from an adult who was a healthcare worker with PCR-confirmed SARS-CoV-2 infection or an uninfected control (not recorded which). The chain employs TRBV12-3 or TRBV12-4 and TRBJ2-7; unclear D gene. CDR3 amino acids: CASSFHGSRYEQYF. As DNA, the CDR3 is TGTGCCAGCAGTTTCCACGGCAGTCGTTACGAGCAGTACTTC.